These T cell receptor beta chains were read from a single sample in a study of regulatory T cells in long-lasting Graves disease. TCRdb independently ran MiXCR on the multiplex PCR reads; one entry per CDR3 protein. The sample yields 440,000 or so distinct CDR3 sequences, 14% to 15% seen once. These data were likewise used in another study, on T cells in Graves' hyperthyroidism and ophthalmopathy.

Source: peripheral blood mononuclear cells (PBMCs), taken at new diagnosis, from a patient treated with antithyroid drugs. The receptors come from a woman aged 30 to 39 with Graves disease. Both conserved end residues are part of each CDR3. Fields, in order: J gene, V gene, CDR3 protein.

TRBJ2-7	TRBV5-5	CASSLKGVSNSHEQYF
TRBJ2-2	TRBV10-3	CAISDALNTGELFF
TRBJ1-1	TRBV5-6	CASRVVTQNTEAFF
TRBJ2-1	TRBV24-1	CATSAGGGEQFF
TRBJ2-7	TRBV7-9	CASSLVQTGQNEQYF
TRBJ1-2	TRBV24-1	CATSGQGASGYTF
TRBJ2-1	TRBV5-1	CASSLAGSGRVVDEQFF
TRBJ2-7	TRBV5-1	CASSGWDRYEQYF
TRBJ2-7	TRBV19	CASSPAIGTKYEQYF
TRBJ1-2	TRBV7-8	CASSLADAGYTF
TRBJ2-1	TRBV19	CASSTLKVSYNEQFF
TRBJ2-1	TRBV18	CASSPRDRGILNEQFF
TRBJ2-1	TRBV11-2	CASSHPPRDEQFF
TRBJ1-3	TRBV3-1	CASSRPGPRDGIYF
TRBJ1-1	TRBV7-2	CASSPRVDGTEAFF
TRBJ1-3	TRBV19	CASSIGSSGNTIYF
TRBJ2-7	TRBV6-2/TRBV6-3	CASSYGQAGEQYF
TRBJ2-7	TRBV30	CAWRPPDRGYEQYF
TRBJ2-1	TRBV7-2	CASSLASRAQFF
TRBJ2-7	TRBV6-1	CASSETESGSYEQYF
TRBJ2-3	TRBV4-1	CASSQEGTTLADTQYF
TRBJ1-5	TRBV2	CASSEALPNQPQHF
TRBJ2-7	TRBV13	CASSLAASGRLGEQYF
TRBJ2-1	TRBV7-9	CASSLGPGQNNEQFF
TRBJ2-3	TRBV7-2	CASSQGLEVTQYF
TRBJ2-7	TRBV2	CASTATGAGTASYEQYF
TRBJ1-2	TRBV12-3/TRBV12-4	CASTQTRSPGYTF
TRBJ2-1	TRBV9	CASSVQGTEYNEQFF
TRBJ2-2	TRBV7-9	CASSLNGGTSGKNTGELFF
TRBJ2-1	TRBV18	CASSPGEGFVHEQFF
TRBJ1-2	TRBV5-1	CASSLEAGGTFDYGYTF
TRBJ2-1	TRBV7-9	CASRHTPPEQFF
TRBJ2-3	TRBV28	CASTRGVAGEYTQYF
TRBJ2-2	TRBV27	CASSLGTVGELFF
TRBJ2-2	TRBV5-1	CASSLGLLNTGELFF
TRBJ2-3	TRBV11-2	CASSLLAWTTTDTQYF
TRBJ2-1	TRBV20-1	CSAREGGRVIGHEQFF
TRBJ2-5	TRBV24-1	CATSGLAGVRETQYF
TRBJ2-7	TRBV20-1	CSVPDREPYEQYF
TRBJ1-1	TRBV19	CASSPRQGPNTEAFF
TRBJ2-1	TRBV5-1	CASSYTSNEQFF
TRBJ2-7	TRBV2	CASSEKESGAGTYEQYF
TRBJ2-7	TRBV9	CASSVGGTAPEQYF
TRBJ2-3	TRBV6-5	CASSYWGRGPRDTQYF